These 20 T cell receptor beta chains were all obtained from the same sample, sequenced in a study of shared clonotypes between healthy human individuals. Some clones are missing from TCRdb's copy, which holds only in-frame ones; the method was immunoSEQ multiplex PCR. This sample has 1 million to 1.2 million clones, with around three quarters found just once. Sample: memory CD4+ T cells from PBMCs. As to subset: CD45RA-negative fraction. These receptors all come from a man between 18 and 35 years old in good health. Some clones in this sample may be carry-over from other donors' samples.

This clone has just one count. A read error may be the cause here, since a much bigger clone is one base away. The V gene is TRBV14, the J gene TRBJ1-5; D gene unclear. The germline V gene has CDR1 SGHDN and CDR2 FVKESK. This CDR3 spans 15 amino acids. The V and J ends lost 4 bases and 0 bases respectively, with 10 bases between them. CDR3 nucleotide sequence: TGTGCCAGCAGCCTTGACGTGGATAGCAATCAGCCCCAGCATTTT. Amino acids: CASSLDVDSNQPQHF.

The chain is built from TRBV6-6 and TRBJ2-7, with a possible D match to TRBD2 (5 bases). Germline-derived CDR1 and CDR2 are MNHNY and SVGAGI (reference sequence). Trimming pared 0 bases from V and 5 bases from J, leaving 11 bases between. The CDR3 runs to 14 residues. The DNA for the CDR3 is TGTGCCAGCAGTTACTCGAACCCCGGGAACGAGCAGTACTTC. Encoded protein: CASSYSNPGNEQYF.

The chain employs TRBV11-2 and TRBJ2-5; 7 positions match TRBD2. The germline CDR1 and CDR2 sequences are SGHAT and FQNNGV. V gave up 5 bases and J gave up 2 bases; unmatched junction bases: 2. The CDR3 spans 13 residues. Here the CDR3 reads CASSGGGQETQYF. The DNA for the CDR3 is TGTGCCAGCAGCGGCGGGGGTCAAGAGACCCAGTACTTC.

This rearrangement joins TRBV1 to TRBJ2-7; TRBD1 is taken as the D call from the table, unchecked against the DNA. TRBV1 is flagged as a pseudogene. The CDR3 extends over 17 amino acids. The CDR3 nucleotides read TGCACCAGCAGCCAAGTCCACCCGGGACAGGGGCGTTACGAGCAGTACTTC. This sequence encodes CTSSQVHPGQGRYEQYF.

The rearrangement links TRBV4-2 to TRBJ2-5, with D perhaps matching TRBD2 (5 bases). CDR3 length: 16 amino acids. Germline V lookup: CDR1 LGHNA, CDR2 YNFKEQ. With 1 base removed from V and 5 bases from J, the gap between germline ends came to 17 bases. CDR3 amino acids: CASSQGSEGRAETQYF. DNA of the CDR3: TGTGCCAGCAGCCAAGGTTCAGAGGGAAGGGCGGAGACCCAGTACTTC.

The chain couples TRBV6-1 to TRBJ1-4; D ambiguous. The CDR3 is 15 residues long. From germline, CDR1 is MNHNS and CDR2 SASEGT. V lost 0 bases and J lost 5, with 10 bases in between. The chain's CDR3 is CASSEAGLSNEKLFF. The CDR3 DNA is TGTGCCAGCAGTGAAGCCGGCCTATCCAATGAAAAACTGTTTTTT.

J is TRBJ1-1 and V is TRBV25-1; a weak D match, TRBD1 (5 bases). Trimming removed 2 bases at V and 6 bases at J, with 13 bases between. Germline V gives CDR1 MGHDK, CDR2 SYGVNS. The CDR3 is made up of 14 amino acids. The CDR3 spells CASSENGAGSEAFF. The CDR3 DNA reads TGTGCCAGCAGTGAAAACGGGGCAGGGTCTGAAGCTTTCTTT.

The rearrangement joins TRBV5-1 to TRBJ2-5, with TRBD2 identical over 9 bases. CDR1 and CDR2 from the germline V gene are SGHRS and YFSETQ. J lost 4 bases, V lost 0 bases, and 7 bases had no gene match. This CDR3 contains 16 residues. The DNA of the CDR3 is TGCGCCAGCAGCTTGGATCGGCGGGAGGGCCTAGAGACCCAGTACTTC. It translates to CASSLDRREGLETQYF.

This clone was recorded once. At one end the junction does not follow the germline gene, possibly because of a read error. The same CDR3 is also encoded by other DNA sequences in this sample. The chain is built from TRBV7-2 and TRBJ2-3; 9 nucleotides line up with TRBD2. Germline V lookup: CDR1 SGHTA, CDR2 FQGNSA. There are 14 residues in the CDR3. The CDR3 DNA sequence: TGTGCCAGCAGCCTAGCGGGATTAACAGATACGCAGTATTTT. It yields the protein CASSLAGLTDTQYF.

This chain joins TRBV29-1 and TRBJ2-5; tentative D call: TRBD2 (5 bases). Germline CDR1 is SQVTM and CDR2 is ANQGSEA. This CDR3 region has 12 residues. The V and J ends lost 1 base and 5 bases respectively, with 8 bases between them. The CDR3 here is CSVEGGRETQYF. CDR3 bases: TGCAGCGTTGAAGGAGGGCGTGAGACCCAGTACTTC.

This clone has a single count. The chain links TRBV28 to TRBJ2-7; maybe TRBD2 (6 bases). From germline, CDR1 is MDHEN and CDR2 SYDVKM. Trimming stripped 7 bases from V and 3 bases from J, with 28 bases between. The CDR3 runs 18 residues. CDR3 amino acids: CASTPNRAGLSRDYEQYF. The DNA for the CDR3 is TGTGCCAGCACCCCGAACCGGGCGGGACTCTCGAGGGACTACGAGCAGTACTTC.

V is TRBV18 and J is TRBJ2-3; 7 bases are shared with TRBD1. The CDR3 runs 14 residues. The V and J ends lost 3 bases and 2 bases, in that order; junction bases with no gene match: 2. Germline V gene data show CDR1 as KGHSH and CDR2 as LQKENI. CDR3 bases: TGTGCCAGCTCACCGGGGACAGCCACAGATACGCAGTATTTT. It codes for CASSPGTATDTQYF.

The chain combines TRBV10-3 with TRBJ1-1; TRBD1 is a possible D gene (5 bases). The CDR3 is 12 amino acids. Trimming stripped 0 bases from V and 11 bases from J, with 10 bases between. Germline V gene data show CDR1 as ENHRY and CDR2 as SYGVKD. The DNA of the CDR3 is TGTGCCATCAGTGAGTCTGGGGGGTGCGCTTTCTTT. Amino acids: CAISESGGCAFF.

The DNA for the CDR3 is TGTGCCAGCTCACCACTAACAGGGGAAACTGAAGCTTTCTTT. Amino acid sequence: CASSPLTGETEAFF. The chain combines TRBV18 with TRBJ1-1; 7 bases line up with TRBD1. V shed 1 base, J shed 5 bases, and the junction held 4 bases outside the gene matches. The V gene's germline CDR1 is KGHSH and CDR2 LQKENI. This CDR3 has 14 amino acids.

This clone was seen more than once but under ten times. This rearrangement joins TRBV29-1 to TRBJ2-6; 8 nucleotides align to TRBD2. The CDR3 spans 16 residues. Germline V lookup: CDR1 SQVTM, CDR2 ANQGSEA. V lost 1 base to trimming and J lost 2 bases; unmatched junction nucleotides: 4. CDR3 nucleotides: TGCAGCGTTGAAGTGCGGGGGGCGGCTGGGGCCAACGTCCTGACTTTC. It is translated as CSVEVRGAAGANVLTF.

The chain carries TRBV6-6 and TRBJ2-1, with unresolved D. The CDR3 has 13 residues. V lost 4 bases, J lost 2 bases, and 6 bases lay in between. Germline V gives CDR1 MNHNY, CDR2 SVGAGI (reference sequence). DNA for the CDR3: TGTGCCAGCAGTTCGTTGCCCTACAATGAGCAGTTCTTC. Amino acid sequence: CASSSLPYNEQFF.

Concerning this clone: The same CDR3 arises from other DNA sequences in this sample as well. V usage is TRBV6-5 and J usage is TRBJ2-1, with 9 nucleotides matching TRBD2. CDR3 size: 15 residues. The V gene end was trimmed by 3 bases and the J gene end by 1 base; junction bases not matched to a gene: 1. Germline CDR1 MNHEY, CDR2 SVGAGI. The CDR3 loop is CASSYSGGSYNEQFF. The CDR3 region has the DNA TGTGCCAGCAGTTATAGCGGGGGTTCCTACAATGAGCAGTTCTTC.

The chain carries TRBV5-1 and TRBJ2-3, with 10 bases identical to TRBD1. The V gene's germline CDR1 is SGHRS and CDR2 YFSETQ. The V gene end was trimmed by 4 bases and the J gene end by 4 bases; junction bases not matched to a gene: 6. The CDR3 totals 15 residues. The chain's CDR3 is CASSETGGAADTQYF. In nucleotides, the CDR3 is TGCGCCAGCAGCGAGACAGGGGGCGCAGCAGATACGCAGTATTTT.

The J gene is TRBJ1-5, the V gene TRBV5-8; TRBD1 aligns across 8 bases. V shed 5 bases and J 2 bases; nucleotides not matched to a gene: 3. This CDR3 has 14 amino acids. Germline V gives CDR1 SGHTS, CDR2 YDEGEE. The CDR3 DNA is TGTGCCAGCAGGCAGACAGGGGGCAATCAGCCCCAGCATTTT. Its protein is CASRQTGGNQPQHF.

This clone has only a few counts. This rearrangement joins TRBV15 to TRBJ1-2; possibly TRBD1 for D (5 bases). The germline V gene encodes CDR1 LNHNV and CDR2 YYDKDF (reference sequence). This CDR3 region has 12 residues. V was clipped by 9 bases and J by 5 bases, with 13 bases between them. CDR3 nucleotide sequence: TGTGCCACGTCCCAGGCAGGGTATGGCTACACCTTC. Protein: CATSQAGYGYTF.